This T cell receptor beta chain came from a study of blood T cell repertoires in COVID-19. On the study more broadly: COVID-19 samples from acute and convalescent phases originated in the United States, Italy and Spain.

This clone was picked up one time. The authors' processing: Estimation of nucleated cell counts relied on the amplification of reference gene primers. Libraries were prepared by immunoSEQ multiplex PCR; TCRdb keeps only in-frame clonotypes and omits some of them. V and J calls and clone size follow that table, whereas D and trimming were derived from the DNA. The sample lists roughly 53,000 clones, 90% occurring once. This clonotype originated in a woman in her thirties or forties with active COVID-19. Sequencing was performed on peripheral blood.

CDR3 DNA: TGTGCCAGCAGCCCGCCCCGCGGGGGGTCTAACACCGGGGAGCTGTTTTTT. Protein sequence: CASSPPRGGSNTGELFF. The chain combines TRBV7-8 with TRBJ2-2; 8 positions match TRBD2. V gave up 5 bases and J gave up 2 bases; unmatched junction bases: 10. CDR3 length: 17 amino acids. CDR1 and CDR2 (germline): SGHVS, FQNEAQ.